Below, 25 T cell receptor beta chains from the same sample are listed, as sequenced in a study of T cells in Graves' hyperthyroidism and ophthalmopathy. The CDR3 regions of TCR beta were amplified from RNA transcripts. First-round RT-PCR of the TCR CDR3 relied on the HTBI primer set. TCRdb itself ran the multiplex PCR reads through MiXCR, one entry per CDR3 protein. This sample has approximately 600,000 distinct CDR3 sequences, with 12% to 15% found just once. Sequencing input: blood. These receptors came from a woman aged 18-29 years with Graves' ophthalmopathy.

This clonotype was seen a single time. The rearrangement uses TRBV18 and TRBJ2-7; TRBD1 matches 9 bases. Germline CDR1 is KGHSH and CDR2 is LQKENI. This CDR3 contains 14 residues. V shed 2 bases and J 7 bases; nucleotides not matched to a gene: 6. The CDR3 nucleotides read TGTGCCAGCTCACCAACCGGGACAGGGAAGGAGCAGTACTTC. As protein: CASSPTGTGKEQYF.

This chain connects TRBV2 to TRBJ1-1, with D tentatively TRBD1 (5 bases). Trimming removed 4 bases from V and 3 bases from J, with 12 bases in between. From germline, CDR1 is SNHLY and CDR2 FYNNEI. CDR3 length: 14 amino acids. DNA for the CDR3: TGTGCCAGCAGTGTGTCCGGGGGGGACACTGAAGCTTTCTTT. Encoded protein: CASSVSGGDTEAFF.

This clonotype has ten or more counts. V is TRBV10-3 and J is TRBJ1-1; no reliable D call. The CDR3 is 15 amino acids. Between the trimmed V and J ends, which lost 8 bases and 0 bases, there was a span of 16 bases. CDR1 and CDR2 from the germline V gene are ENHRY and SYGVKD. The CDR3 is CAIDPVGNLNTEAFF. The CDR3 DNA sequence: TGTGCCATCGATCCAGTGGGCAACTTGAACACTGAAGCTTTCTTT.

This clonotype was picked up a small number of times. This chain connects TRBV10-3 to TRBJ1-4, with 9 nucleotides matching TRBD1. V trimming: 10 bases; J trimming: 3 bases; junction bases outside the gene matches: 12. This CDR3 spans 16 amino acids. Germline V CDR1 and CDR2: ENHRY, SYGVKD. CDR3 in amino acids: CATARTGDVANEKLFF. Here the CDR3 DNA reads TGTGCCACCGCCCGGACAGGGGATGTAGCTAATGAAAAACTGTTTTTT.

This clonotype was recorded many times. This chain connects TRBV6-1 to TRBJ2-3, with D perhaps TRBD2 (5 bases). Trimming stripped 7 bases from V and 2 bases from J, with 16 bases between. Germline CDR1 is MNHNS and CDR2 is SASEGT. This CDR3 comprises 15 residues. The CDR3 bases are TGTGCCAGCACTCGAATGGCGACTATCACAGATACGCAGTATTTT. Translating gives CASTRMATITDTQYF.

The J gene is TRBJ1-2, the V gene TRBV12-5; D remains ambiguous. The CDR3 spans 13 residues. The V gene lost 0 bases and the J gene lost 4 bases, with 6 bases spanning the gap. Germline V lookup: CDR1 LGHNT, CDR2 FRNRAP. The CDR3 protein is CASGLVTSYGYTF. The CDR3 nucleotides read TGTGCTAGTGGTTTGGTCACCAGCTATGGCTACACCTTC.

This clonotype came up many times. The J gene is TRBJ2-1, the V gene TRBV29-1; 12 bases are shared with TRBD2. CDR1 is SQVTM and CDR2 is ANQGSEA in the germline V gene. The CDR3 is 14 amino acids. The CDR3 here is CSTLPGLAGYEQFF. The CDR3 DNA reads TGCAGTACACTCCCGGGACTAGCGGGTTATGAGCAGTTCTTC.

In this sample, this clonotype turned up a few times. The CDR3 loop reads CASSVAGALNTEAFF. CDR3 sequence (DNA): TGTGCCAGCAGTGTAGCAGGGGCACTGAACACTGAAGCTTTCTTT. The chain uses TRBV27 and TRBJ1-1; D possibly corresponds to TRBD1 (6 bases). The V and J ends lost 5 bases and 0 bases respectively, with 13 bases between them. There are 15 residues in the CDR3. Germline CDR1 and CDR2: MNHEY and SMNVEV (reference sequence).

In this sample, this clonotype turned up many times. V and J are TRBV11-3 and TRBJ2-1; D gene ambiguous. V was pared by 0 bases and J by 7 bases, with 13 bases between. Germline V lookup: CDR1 SGHNT, CDR2 YENEEA. The CDR3 has 15 residues. The CDR3 here is CASSLDGLLGNEQFF. As DNA, the CDR3 is TGTGCCAGCAGCTTAGATGGGCTGCTTGGGAATGAGCAGTTCTTC.

The CDR3 loop is CASSQDFRRYHTEQFF. DNA of the CDR3: TGCGCCAGCAGCCAAGACTTTAGACGTTACCACACTGAGCAGTTCTTC. V gene TRBV4-3 combines with J gene TRBJ2-1; D uncertain. Germline V gives CDR1 LGHNA, CDR2 YSLEER. The V end was cut by 0 bases, the J end by 9 bases, with 18 bases between. The CDR3 is 16 amino acids.

On this clonotype: Since a much larger clone is just one base distant, this may be a read error. This likely comes from a read error, as the CDR3 has no conserved phenylalanine or tryptophan at its end. The J gene is TRBJ1-2, the V gene TRBV11-2; D is possibly TRBD1 (5 bases). The CDR3 has 14 amino acids. Trimming pared 1 base from V and 6 bases from J, leaving 12 bases between. The germline V gene has CDR1 SGHAT and CDR2 FQNNGV. CDR3 coding DNA: TGTGCCAGCAGCTTAGGTTGGGCGGGGGATGGCTACACCCTC. Translated, it gives CASSLGWAGDGYTL.

On this clonotype itself: Just one base apart from a much larger clone, this may be a read error. The chain carries TRBV19 and TRBJ1-1, with no clear D. This CDR3 is 16 amino acids long. Germline V gives CDR1 LNHDA, CDR2 SQIVND (reference sequence). The CDR3 reads CASSSIEAVMNTGAFF. In nucleotides, the CDR3 is TGTGCCAGTAGCTCGATAGAGGCAGTGATGAACACTGGAGCTTTCTTT.

This clonotype was recorded many times. The J gene is TRBJ2-7, the V gene TRBV20-1; TRBD2 matches at 10 bases. Per germline, CDR1 DFQATT and CDR2 SNEGSKA (reference sequence). V was clipped by 2 bases and J by 2 bases; unmatched bases: 6. The CDR3 extends over 15 amino acids. The CDR3 here is CSARSGLAAPYEQYF. In DNA form, the CDR3 reads TGCAGTGCTAGATCCGGACTAGCGGCCCCCTACGAGCAGTACTTC.

This clonotype was found many times. The chain carries TRBV28 and TRBJ2-3, with D unresolved. Germline V gene data show CDR1 as MDHEN and CDR2 as SYDVKM. V was shortened by 6 bases and J by 2 bases, with 15 bases between the two germline ends. The CDR3 extends over 15 amino acids. CDR3 residues: CASSTPTLITDTQYF. CDR3 sequence (DNA): TGTGCCAGCAGCACACCTACCCTTATCACAGATACGCAGTATTTT.

V gene TRBV2 combines with J gene TRBJ2-3; D might be TRBD2 (6 bases). V shed 2 bases and J shed 4 bases, with 13 bases lying between them. This CDR3 is built from 15 residues. Germline CDR1 and CDR2: SNHLY and FYNNEI. The CDR3 nucleotides are TGTGCCAGCAGTGAATTGGGGGAGGTGGCAGATACGCAGTATTTT. Translated: CASSELGEVADTQYF.

This clonotype was seen at least ten times. The rearrangement links TRBV6-6 to TRBJ2-5, with 8 bases that match TRBD2. Germline assignment: CDR1 MNHNY and CDR2 SVGAGI (reference sequence). With V trimmed by 2 bases and J by 5 bases, 7 bases remained unmatched. This CDR3 spans 15 amino acids. CDR3: CASSYQYGGAETQYF. In DNA form, the CDR3 reads TGTGCCAGCAGTTACCAGTACGGGGGGGCCGAGACCCAGTACTTC.

The chain recombines TRBV20-1 with TRBJ2-5; TRBD2 is a possible D gene (6 bases). The V gene's germline CDR1 is DFQATT and CDR2 SNEGSKA (reference sequence). The CDR3 totals 16 residues. Deletions cut 0 bases from V and 5 bases from J, with 19 bases between. The CDR3 DNA is TGCAGTGCTAGAGATAGGGCAGCGACACGGGGGGAGACCCAGTACTTC. Protein: CSARDRAATRGETQYF.

The CDR3 spells CSAIEVSDTQYF. The CDR3, as DNA: TGCAGTGCTATAGAGGTTTCAGATACGCAGTATTTT. The V gene is TRBV20-1, the J gene TRBJ2-3; D gene unclear. From germline, CDR1 is DFQATT and CDR2 SNEGSKA (reference sequence). The CDR3 has 12 amino acids. V was clipped by 4 bases and J by 4 bases, with 9 bases between them.

The table lists this clonotype with many counts. The rearrangement uses TRBV19 and TRBJ1-5, with 7 bases identical to TRBD1. The ends lost 4 bases at V and 5 bases at J; junction bases unmatched: 5. The CDR3 covers 14 residues. CDR1 and CDR2 from the germline V gene are LNHDA and SQIVND (reference sequence). The CDR3 DNA is TGTGCCAGTAGTACGGCACAGGGGTATCAGCCCCAGCATTTT. Translation gives CASSTAQGYQPQHF.

At least ten counts were recorded for this clonotype. The J gene is TRBJ2-3, the V gene TRBV12-3 or TRBV12-4; the match to TRBD1 covers 10 bases. Trimming at V came to 3 bases and at J to 4 bases, leaving 4 bases not matched to a gene. The CDR3 length is 15 residues. CDR3 region: CASSLWTGGADTQYF. In DNA, the CDR3 is TGTGCCAGCAGTTTGTGGACAGGGGGAGCAGATACGCAGTATTTT.

Comment on this clonotype: Given a much more abundant clone one base away, this may be a read error. The rearrangement uses TRBV7-9 and TRBJ2-5, with D possibly being TRBD1 or TRBD2 (6 bases each). The CDR3 sequence is 14 residues long. CDR1 and CDR2 from the germline V gene are SEHNR and FQNEAQ (reference sequence). V lost 0 bases and J lost 7, with 12 bases in between. The CDR3 reads CASSLAGGGGTQYF. CDR3 DNA: TGTGCCAGCAGCTTAGCGGGAGGAGGGGGGACCCAGTACTTC.

This clonotype has ten or more counts. The chain combines TRBV30 with TRBJ2-3; 7 nucleotides align to TRBD1. The CDR3 extends over 14 amino acids. CDR1 GTSNPN and CDR2 SVGIG come from the germline V gene (reference sequence). V gave up 4 bases and J gave up 4 bases; unmatched junction bases: 8. CDR3 amino acids: CAWTDRQGADTQYF. The CDR3 nucleotides are TGTGCCTGGACTGATCGACAGGGTGCAGATACGCAGTATTTT.

This clonotype was detected ten times or more. This chain connects TRBV27 to TRBJ2-7; maybe TRBD2 (6 bases). V lost 3 bases and J lost 3, with 15 bases in between. This CDR3 has 15 residues. Germline loops: CDR1 MNHEY, CDR2 SMNVEV (reference sequence). The DNA of the CDR3 is TGTGCCAGCAGTTTTGGTGGGGCGGGAATCTACGAGCAGTACTTC. Protein product: CASSFGGAGIYEQYF.

The gene calls are TRBV6-4 and TRBJ1-2; 7 bases fit TRBD1. The CDR3 is made up of 17 amino acids. Germline trimming cut 6 bases from V and 6 bases from J; bases unmatched to any gene: 19. Per germline, CDR1 MRHNA and CDR2 SNTAGT. The CDR3 sequence is CASSPLGEGAGLDGYTF. In nucleotides, the CDR3 is TGTGCCAGCAGCCCCCTTGGGGAGGGGGCAGGCTTAGATGGCTACACCTTC.

About this clonotype: Just one base apart from a much larger clone, this may be a read error. The J gene is TRBJ2-7, the V gene TRBV5-4; 11 bases are a match to TRBD2. The CDR3 runs 15 residues. Germline values: CDR1 SGHNT, CDR2 YYREEE (reference sequence). The CDR3 DNA is TGTGCCAGCAGCCCGCCGGGACTAGCGGCTTACGAGCAGCACTTC. Its protein is CASSPPGLAAYEQHF.